The clone carrying this T cell receptor (beta chain) was counted many times. Its antigen is not known. The CDR3 contains 15 residues. The V gene lost 4 bases and the J gene lost 3 bases, with 15 bases spanning the gap. Germline CDR1 reads ENHRY; CDR2 reads SYGVKD. These data come from a study of glioma-infiltrating T cells. Study observations and caveats: CDR3 overlap between tissue and blood was very small. Gliomas, especially low-grade, showed above-expected tissue-blood divergence; non-neoplastic patients showed below.

TCR alpha and beta CDR3 regions were amplified from RNA using iRepertoire nested multiplex PCR. Tissue mRNA or PBMC total RNA, roughly 100-400 ng, went into one-step reverse transcription and amplification. TCRdb passed the multiplex PCR reads through MiXCR, listing each CDR3 protein once. The table has over 100,000 distinct CDR3 sequences, approximately 26% seen once; the top ten hold about a third. This chain joins TRBV10-3 and TRBJ1-2, with D hard to call. The sequence was obtained from a human donor with low-grade glioma or glioblastoma, undergoing nonglioma brain surgery, or in good health (not recorded which). The source material was glioma tissue, nonneoplastic brain tissue, or PBMCs (not recorded which). The CDR3 DNA is TGTGCCATCAGTGTCGGCACACCTCGGGACTATGGCTACACCTTC. It translates to CAISVGTPRDYGYTF.